This is a list of T cell receptor beta chains from one sample in a study of cytotoxic CD8 clonotypes in ibrutinib-treated CLL. Assay used: immunoSEQ multiplex PCR; TCRdb lists only in-frame clones, some missing. The sample carries 110,000 to 150,000 clones, approximately 77% recorded once. The specimen was PBMCs, collected after 12 months of ibrutinib treatment. Receptors were obtained from a human donor with chronic lymphocytic leukemia. CDR3s include the opening cysteine and the closing phenylalanine or tryptophan. A D gene is named only where the DNA matches it firmly. Not all rows give a size; the values are once, few, many and, for expanded clones, a class.

V: TRBV7-2
J: TRBJ2-7
D: TRBD1
size: NA
DNA: TGTGCCAGCAGCGCACGACAGGGATACGAGCAGTACTTC
CDR3: CASSARQGYEQYF

V: TRBV7-7
J: TRBJ2-7
D: NA
size: NA
DNA: TGTGCCAGCAGCTGGGACGTTACCTACGAGCAGTACTTC
CDR3: CASSWDVTYEQYF

V: TRBV18
J: TRBJ2-3
D: TRBD1
size: NA
DNA: TGTGCCAGCTCACCATCGGCAGGGGGATTTTCGGATACGCAGTATTTT
CDR3: CASSPSAGGFSDTQYF

V: TRBV9
J: TRBJ1-4
D: TRBD1
size: NA
DNA: TGTGCCAGCAGCGTAGGAGCCGGGACAGGGGGCGAAAAACTGTTTTTT
CDR3: CASSVGAGTGGEKLFF

V: TRBV4-1
J: TRBJ1-1
D: TRBD1
size: NA
DNA: TGCGCCAGCAGCCACCGGGACAGGGGGTCTGCGGACACTGAAGCTTTCTTT
CDR3: CASSHRDRGSADTEAFF

V: TRBV20-1
J: TRBJ2-7
D: NA
size: NA
DNA: TGCAGTGCTACCGAGGGGGAGTTGCAGTACTTC
CDR3: CSATEGELQYF

V: TRBV5-1
J: TRBJ2-7
D: TRBD1
size: NA
DNA: TGCGCCAGCAGTTGGGACAGGGGGGATGGGCAGTACTTC
CDR3: CASSWDRGDGQYF

V: TRBV29-1
J: TRBJ1-6
D: TRBD1
size: NA
DNA: TGCAGCGTCTGGACAGGGAGAAATAATTCACCCCTCCACTTT
CDR3: CSVWTGRNNSPLHF

V: TRBV7-8
J: TRBJ2-7
D: NA
size: NA
DNA: TGTGCCAGCAGCACCCCCCGACACTCACTCTACGAGCAGTACTTC
CDR3: CASSTPRHSLYEQYF

V: TRBV20-1
J: TRBJ2-3
D: NA
size: NA
DNA: TGCAGCCCTCGGGCAGATACGCAGTATTTT
CDR3: CSPRADTQYF

V: TRBV9
J: TRBJ2-1
D: NA
size: NA
DNA: TGTGCCAGCAGCGTGGCGCGCTCCTACAATGAGCAGTTCTTC
CDR3: CASSVARSYNEQFF

V: TRBV5-1
J: TRBJ1-4
D: NA
size: NA
DNA: TGCGCCAGCAGACAGGACCCTTCTCTTGCAACTAATGAAAAACTGTTTTTT
CDR3: CASRQDPSLATNEKLFF

V: TRBV18
J: TRBJ1-2
D: NA
size: NA
DNA: TGTGCCAGCTCACCACCTAATTCAGGGAACAATGGCTACACCTTC
CDR3: CASSPPNSGNNGYTF

V: TRBV19
J: TRBJ1-4
D: TRBD1
size: NA
DNA: TGTGCCAGTATCCGGGACAGGGGGGGGAAACTGTTTTTT
CDR3: CASIRDRGGKLFF

V: TRBV5-1
J: TRBJ1-2
D: TRBD1
size: NA
DNA: TGCGCCAGCAGCTTCCCGGACAGGGTCTACACCTTC
CDR3: CASSFPDRVYTF

V: TRBV11-3
J: TRBJ1-1
D: NA
size: NA
DNA: TGTGCCAGCAGCTACGGGGGCGGGGGCACTGAAGCTTTCTTT
CDR3: CASSYGGGGTEAFF

V: TRBV7-9
J: TRBJ2-3
D: NA
size: NA
DNA: TGTGCCAGCAGCTCCCGGAGAGTGATTTACCGAAGCACAGATACGCAGTATTTT
CDR3: CASSSRRVIYRSTDTQYF

V: TRBV5-1
J: TRBJ2-7
D: TRBD1
size: few
DNA: TGCGCCAGCAGCTTGGGGGGGACAGTATCTCACGAGCAGTACTTC
CDR3: CASSLGGTVSHEQYF

V: TRBV11-2
J: TRBJ1-1
D: NA
size: NA
DNA: TGTGCCAGCACCGCCGTGGGCGCGGACACTGAAGCTTTCTTT
CDR3: CASTAVGADTEAFF

V: TRBV9
J: TRBJ1-3
D: NA
size: NA
DNA: TGTGCCAGCAGCGTAGTGGTACACGCTCCGTTCTCTGGAAACACCATATATTTT
CDR3: CASSVVVHAPFSGNTIYF

V: TRBV10-3
J: TRBJ2-7
D: NA
size: few
DNA: TGTGCCACGCAGGGGACGGGGGCCTACGAGCAGTACTTC
CDR3: CATQGTGAYEQYF

V: TRBV11-2
J: TRBJ1-4
D: TRBD1
size: NA
DNA: TGTGCCAGCAGCCCCCGGACAGGGGTCGGTGAAAAACTGTTTTTT
CDR3: CASSPRTGVGEKLFF

V: TRBV2
J: TRBJ1-5
D: TRBD1
size: few
DNA: TGTGCCAGCACGGCACAGGGGGAGGTTCAGCCCCAGCATTTT
CDR3: CASTAQGEVQPQHF

V: TRBV5-4
J: TRBJ1-5
D: NA
size: NA
DNA: TGTGCCAGCAGCTTGGACCGCCGTCAGCCCCAGCATTTT
CDR3: CASSLDRRQPQHF

V: TRBV10-1
J: TRBJ2-1
D: NA
size: NA
DNA: TGCGCCAGCAGCGGGGGCGGGAGTACCTACAATGAGCAGTTCTTC
CDR3: CASSGGGSTYNEQFF

V: TRBV19
J: TRBJ2-7
D: TRBD1
size: NA
DNA: TGTGCCAGTAGTAAGGGAGGGACAGGGGGCTACGAGCAGTACTTC
CDR3: CASSKGGTGGYEQYF

V: TRBV18
J: TRBJ2-3
D: TRBD2
size: NA
DNA: TGTGCCAGCTCCCCGGGGGGGATCGGTACGCAGTATTTT
CDR3: CASSPGGIGTQYF

V: TRBV5-6
J: TRBJ1-6
D: TRBD1
size: NA
DNA: TGTGCCAGCCCCTACCCGGAATTTCAGACAGGGGCGAGGGGTTCACCCCTCCACTTT
CDR3: CASPYPEFQTGARGSPLHF

V: TRBV6-6
J: TRBJ1-4
D: NA
size: NA
DNA: TGTGCCAGCCTCCGACAGGAGAATGAAAAACTGTTTTTT
CDR3: CASLRQENEKLFF

V: TRBV5-1
J: TRBJ2-5
D: TRBD2
size: NA
DNA: TGCGCCAGCAGCGCGGGACTAGCAGGGGAGACCCAGTACTTC
CDR3: CASSAGLAGETQYF

V: TRBV4-1
J: TRBJ2-3
D: NA
size: NA
DNA: TGCGCCAGCAGCCGGGGATTGGGAGTCACAGATACGCAGTATTTT
CDR3: CASSRGLGVTDTQYF

V: TRBV7-3
J: TRBJ2-3
D: NA
size: NA
DNA: TGTGCCAGCAGCTTCAGGGTTAGGACAGATACGCAGTATTTT
CDR3: CASSFRVRTDTQYF

V: TRBV4-1
J: TRBJ2-1
D: NA
size: NA
DNA: TGCGCCAGCAGTCTTTCAGCAGGGTGGAATGAGCAGTTCTTC
CDR3: CASSLSAGWNEQFF

V: TRBV7-3
J: TRBJ2-1
D: TRBD2
size: once
DNA: TGTGCCAGCAGCTTATTGCAGGGACTAGCGGGAAGTAATGAGCAGTTCTTC
CDR3: CASSLLQGLAGSNEQFF

V: TRBV11-3
J: TRBJ2-5
D: TRBD1
size: NA
DNA: TGTGCCAGCAGCGAAGACAGGGGCCAAGAGACCCAGTACTTC
CDR3: CASSEDRGQETQYF

V: TRBV9
J: TRBJ2-4
D: NA
size: NA
DNA: TGTGCCAGCAGCGTAGGCCAGGGGGCCAAAAACATTCAGTACTTC
CDR3: CASSVGQGAKNIQYF

V: TRBV6-5
J: TRBJ2-2
D: NA
size: NA
DNA: TGTGCCAGCACCAGTGGTGCAGGGCGGGTGCGGCTGTTTTTT
CDR3: CASTSGAGRVRLFF

V: TRBV7-2
J: TRBJ2-5
D: NA
size: NA
DNA: TGTGCCAGCAGCTTAGTCGTCCTAGCCCGGGTACAAGAGACCCAGTACTTC
CDR3: CASSLVVLARVQETQYF

V: TRBV4-3
J: TRBJ1-1
D: TRBD1
size: NA
DNA: TGCGCCAGCAGCCAAGTACAGGGGAGGGCGGACACTGAAGCTTTCTTT
CDR3: CASSQVQGRADTEAFF

V: TRBV28
J: TRBJ2-1
D: TRBD1
size: few
DNA: TGTGCCAGCAGTTCACCCCTAGATGGACAGGGAGCGTACAATGAGCAGTTCTTC
CDR3: CASSSPLDGQGAYNEQFF

V: TRBV7-8
J: TRBJ2-4
D: TRBD2
size: NA
DNA: TGTGCCAGCAGCTTATCCCCGGGACTAGCGGACCCAAGGAACATTCAGTACTTC
CDR3: CASSLSPGLADPRNIQYF

V: TRBV27
J: TRBJ2-5
D: NA
size: NA
DNA: TGTGCCAGCGGACAAGAGACCCAGTACTTC
CDR3: CASGQETQYF

V: TRBV28
J: TRBJ1-3
D: NA
size: NA
DNA: TGTGCCAGCAGTGCCACACAGATCTCTGGAAACACCATATATTTT
CDR3: CASSATQISGNTIYF

V: TRBV9
J: TRBJ1-3
D: NA
size: NA
DNA: TGTGCCAGCAGCGCTCAGGACATCTCTGGAAACACCATATATTTT
CDR3: CASSAQDISGNTIYF

V: TRBV25-1
J: TRBJ1-6
D: TRBD1
size: NA
DNA: TGTGCCAGCAGTGCACAGGGGGGAATAGATTCACCCCTCCACTTT
CDR3: CASSAQGGIDSPLHF

V: TRBV6-1
J: TRBJ2-3
D: TRBD2
size: NA
DNA: TGTGCCAGCAGTGAAAGTCTAGCGGGGGCCCTTGGCACAGATACGCAGTATTTT
CDR3: CASSESLAGALGTDTQYF

V: TRBV19
J: TRBJ1-1
D: NA
size: NA
DNA: TGTGCCAGTAGCCGTTCCCTCCTGGGCACTGAAGCTTTCTTT
CDR3: CASSRSLLGTEAFF

V: TRBV7-9
J: TRBJ1-5
D: NA
size: few
DNA: TGTGCCAGCAGCTTCTCAGGCGCCCAACGGGGATATAGCAATCAGCCCCAGCATTTT
CDR3: CASSFSGAQRGYSNQPQHF

V: TRBV5-6
J: TRBJ1-5
D: NA
size: NA
DNA: TGTGCCAGCAGCAACAGGTCGTTTAGCAATCAGCCCCAGCATTTT
CDR3: CASSNRSFSNQPQHF

V: TRBV6-1
J: TRBJ2-7
D: TRBD1
size: NA
DNA: TGTGCCAGCAATCGTGGGACAGGGGCCACCTACGAGCAGTACTTC
CDR3: CASNRGTGATYEQYF

V: TRBV5-1
J: TRBJ1-2
D: NA
size: NA
DNA: TGCGCCAGCAGCTTGGTCGCCGGCTTCTATGGCTACACCTTC
CDR3: CASSLVAGFYGYTF

V: TRBV18
J: TRBJ1-5
D: NA
size: few
DNA: TGTGCCAGCTCACCGACGATTTTCTTAGATCAGCCCCAGCATTTT
CDR3: CASSPTIFLDQPQHF

V: TRBV20-1
J: TRBJ1-2
D: NA
size: NA
DNA: TGCAGTGCTAGGGGGGTTGTCACCTTC
CDR3: CSARGVVTF

V: TRBV9
J: TRBJ2-7
D: NA
size: NA
DNA: TGTGCCAGCAGCTCACAAGAGGGACAGCAGTACTTC
CDR3: CASSSQEGQQYF

V: TRBV27
J: TRBJ2-1
D: NA
size: few
DNA: TGTGCCAGCAGGCTTAGACCCATGGGCTCCTACAATGAGCAGTTCTTC
CDR3: CASRLRPMGSYNEQFF

V: TRBV30
J: TRBJ1-1
D: NA
size: NA
DNA: TGTGCCTGGAGTACTGGGACGCGAACTGAAGCTTTCTTT
CDR3: CAWSTGTRTEAFF

V: TRBV19
J: TRBJ1-5
D: NA
size: NA
DNA: TGTGCCAGTAGTTGGCAGGGTACGGAGAAGCCCCAGCATTTT
CDR3: CASSWQGTEKPQHF

V: TRBV2
J: TRBJ1-2
D: NA
size: NA
DNA: TGTGCCAGCACCGAACAGGGCCCTAACTATGGCTACACCTTC
CDR3: CASTEQGPNYGYTF

V: TRBV6-4
J: TRBJ2-1
D: TRBD2
size: NA
DNA: TGTGCCAGCAGTGACAGGACTAGCGGGGGATTTGGGCAGTTCTTC
CDR3: CASSDRTSGGFGQFF